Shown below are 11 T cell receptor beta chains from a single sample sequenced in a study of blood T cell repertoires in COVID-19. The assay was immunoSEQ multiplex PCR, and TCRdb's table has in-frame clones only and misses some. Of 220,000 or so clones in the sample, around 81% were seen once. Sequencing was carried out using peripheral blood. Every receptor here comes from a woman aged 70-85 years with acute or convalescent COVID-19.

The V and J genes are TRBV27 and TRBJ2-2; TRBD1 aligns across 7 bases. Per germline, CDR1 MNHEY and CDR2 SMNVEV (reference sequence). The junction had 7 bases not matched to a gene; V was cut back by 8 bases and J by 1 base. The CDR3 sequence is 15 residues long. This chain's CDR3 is CASRIGQENTGELFF. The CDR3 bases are TGTGCCAGCCGTATCGGACAGGAGAACACCGGGGAGCTGTTTTTT.

Written as DNA, the CDR3 is TGTGCCAGCAGCTCCCAGGGGACCACCGGGGAGCTGTTTTTT. Its protein product is CASSSQGTTGELFF. The chain couples TRBV7-2 to TRBJ2-2; possibly TRBD1 for D (6 bases). Germline CDR1 is SGHTA and CDR2 is FQGNSA. The germline V and J ends were trimmed by 4 bases and 4 bases, with 10 bases remaining between them. This CDR3 is built from 14 residues.

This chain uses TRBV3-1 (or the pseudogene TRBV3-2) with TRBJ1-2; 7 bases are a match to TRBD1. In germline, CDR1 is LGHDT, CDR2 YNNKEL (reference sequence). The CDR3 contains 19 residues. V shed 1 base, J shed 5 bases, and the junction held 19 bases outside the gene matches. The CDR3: CASSQVAGTGEETGYGYTF. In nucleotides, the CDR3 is TGTGCCAGCAGCCAAGTCGCGGGTACAGGGGAAGAGACGGGGTATGGCTACACCTTC.

For the CDR3, the DNA is TGTGCTAGTGCGCAGTCTAACTATGGCTACACCTTC. This translates into CASAQSNYGYTF. The rearrangement links TRBV12-5 to TRBJ1-2, with D unclear. There are 12 residues in the CDR3. Germline loops: CDR1 LGHNT, CDR2 FRNRAP. V lost 7 bases, J lost 0 bases, and 6 bases lay in between.

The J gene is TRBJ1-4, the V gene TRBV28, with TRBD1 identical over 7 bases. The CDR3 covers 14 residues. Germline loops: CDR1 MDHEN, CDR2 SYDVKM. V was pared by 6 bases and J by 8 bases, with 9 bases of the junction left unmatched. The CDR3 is CASSAAGGEEKLFF. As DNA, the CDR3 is TGTGCCAGCAGCGCGGCAGGGGGAGAGGAAAAACTGTTTTTT.

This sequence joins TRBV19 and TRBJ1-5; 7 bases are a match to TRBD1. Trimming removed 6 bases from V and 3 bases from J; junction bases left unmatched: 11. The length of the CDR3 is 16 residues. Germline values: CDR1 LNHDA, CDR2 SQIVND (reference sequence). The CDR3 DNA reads TGTGCCAGTAGCCCTAGATGGGACAGCCTCAATCAGCCCCAGCATTTT. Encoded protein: CASSPRWDSLNQPQHF.

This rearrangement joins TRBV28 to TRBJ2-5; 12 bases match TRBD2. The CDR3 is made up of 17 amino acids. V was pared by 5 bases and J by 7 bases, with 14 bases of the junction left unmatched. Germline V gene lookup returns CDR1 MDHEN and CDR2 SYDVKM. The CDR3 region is CASSPGASGRVTGTQYF. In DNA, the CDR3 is TGTGCCAGCAGTCCAGGGGCTAGCGGGAGGGTCACGGGGACCCAGTACTTC. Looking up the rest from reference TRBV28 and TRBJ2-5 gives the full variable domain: DVKVTQSSRYLVKRTGEKVFLECVQDMDHENMFWYRQDPGLGLRLIYFSYDVKMKEKGDIPEGYSVSREKKERFSLILESASTNQTSMYLCASSPGASGRVTGTQYFGPGTRLLVL.

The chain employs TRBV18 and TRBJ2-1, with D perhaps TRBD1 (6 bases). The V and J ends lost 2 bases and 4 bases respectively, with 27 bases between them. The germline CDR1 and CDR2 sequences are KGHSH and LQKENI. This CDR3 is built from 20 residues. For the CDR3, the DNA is TGTGCCAGCTCACCATCCTCCGGAGTTAGCCGACAGGAAATTTACAATGAGCAGTTCTTC. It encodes CASSPSSGVSRQEIYNEQFF. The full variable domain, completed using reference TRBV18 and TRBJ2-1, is NAGVMQNPRHLVRRRGQEARLRCSPMKGHSHVYWYRQLPEEGLKFMVYLQKENIIDESGMPKERFSAEFPKEGPSILRIQQVVRGDSAAYFCASSPSSGVSRQEIYNEQFFGPGTRLTVL.

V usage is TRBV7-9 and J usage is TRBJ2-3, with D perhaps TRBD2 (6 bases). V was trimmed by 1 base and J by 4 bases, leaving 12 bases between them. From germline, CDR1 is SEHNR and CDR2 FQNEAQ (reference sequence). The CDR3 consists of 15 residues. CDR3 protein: CASSLGLASADTQYF. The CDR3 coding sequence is TGTGCCAGCAGCTTAGGGCTAGCGAGTGCAGATACGCAGTATTTT. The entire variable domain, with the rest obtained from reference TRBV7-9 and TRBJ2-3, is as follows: DTGVSQNPRHKITKRGQNVTFRCDPISEHNRLYWYRQTLGQGPEFLTYFQNEAQLEKSRLLSDRFSAERPKGSFSTLEIQRTEQGDSAMYLCASSLGLASADTQYFGPGTRLTVL.

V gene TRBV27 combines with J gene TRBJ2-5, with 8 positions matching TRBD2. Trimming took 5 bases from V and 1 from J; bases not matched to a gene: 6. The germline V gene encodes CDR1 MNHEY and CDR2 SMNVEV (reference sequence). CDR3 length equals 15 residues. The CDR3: CASSRIAGIQETQYF. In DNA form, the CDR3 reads TGTGCCAGCAGTCGGATAGCGGGAATCCAAGAGACCCAGTACTTC.

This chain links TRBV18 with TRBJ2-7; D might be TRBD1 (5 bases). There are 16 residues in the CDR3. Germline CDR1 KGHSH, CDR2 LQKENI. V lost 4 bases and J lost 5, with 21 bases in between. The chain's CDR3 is CASSLHQGFGKNEQYF. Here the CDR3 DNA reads TGTGCCAGCTCACTCCACCAGGGATTCGGAAAAAACGAGCAGTACTTC.